This paragraph covers one TCR beta chain sequence. Antigen unknown. The data originate from a study of T cells in Graves' hyperthyroidism and ophthalmopathy. Notes on the study in general: Among clonotypes expanded in thyroid above 0.001, most were also found in blood. With a median lead of about six months before onset, the model predicted ophthalmopathy. Ophthalmopathy and stable hyperthyroidism were separated by a 13 V-J model.

Per the germline V gene, CDR1 is SQVTM and CDR2 is ANQGSEA. The CDR3 extends over 13 amino acids. A patient was excluded if there was uncontrolled infection, other autoimmune disease, pregnancy or lactation. Amplified regions were TCR beta CDR3 sequences from RNA transcripts. The HTBI primer set drove a first-round RT-PCR of the TCR CDR3. TCRdb used MiXCR to reprocess the multiplex PCR reads, holding one entry per CDR3 protein. This table has approximately 510,000 distinct CDR3 sequences, 46% appearing once. The chain combines TRBV29-1 with TRBJ2-7; 11 bases line up with TRBD1. This sequence originates from an adult woman with Graves' disease, either hyperthyroidism or ophthalmopathy (not recorded which). Sequences were obtained from peripheral blood or thyroid tissue (not recorded which). The CDR3 DNA reads as TGCCAGCAGGGGACAGGGGGTTACTACGAGCAGTACTTC. As protein: CQQGTGGYYEQYF.